The T cell receptor beta chain described here comes from a study of blood T cell repertoires in COVID-19. About the research overall: T cells, B-cell-depleted T cells, or PBMCs provided the cDNA or gDNA that served as material.

Ages ranged from roughly 18 to 100 years, with residence in 24 US areas. How the authors handled the data: Amplification of reference gene primers provided the estimated nucleated cell counts. Here immunoSEQ multiplex PCR was the method, and the copy in TCRdb shows in-frame clones only, minus some. That table furnishes V, J and clone size, whereas the DNA furnished D and trimming. This table holds 300,000 to 400,000 clones, more than 75% found once. CDR1 LGHDT and CDR2 YNNKEL come from the germline V gene (reference sequence). The CDR3 runs 13 residues. The V gene lost 5 bases and the J gene lost 7 bases, with 14 bases spanning the gap. This clone was seen once.

What was sequenced was PBMCs or T cells enriched from blood (not recorded which). The source of this sequence is a woman aged 18-29 years who had recovered from COVID-19. This chain connects TRBV3-1 (or the pseudogene TRBV3-2) to TRBJ1-2; maybe TRBD1 (6 bases). This CDR3 is CASSLRTAAGYTF. In DNA, the CDR3 is TGTGCCAGCAGCTTAAGGACAGCTGCTGGCTACACCTTC.